This TCR beta chain was observed in a study of PD-L1 blockade in urothelial cancer. Across the study: Treatment start was followed by blood analysis at 3 weeks (second dose) and again at 6 weeks. Reported median T cell count for blood samples was around 140,000.

Spike-ins of synthetic TCR analog templates went into each PCR. Clones were read by immunoSEQ multiplex PCR, and TCRdb kept only the in-frame ones, dropping some. The sample yields roughly 29,000 clones, approximately 79% seen once. The CDR3 covers 16 residues. Germline values: CDR1 MNHNY, CDR2 SVGAGI (reference sequence). The ends were cut back, 6 bases at V and 4 bases at J, with 18 bases in the middle. The source of this sequence is a man aged 45 to 65 with urothelial cancer. The sequenced sample was PBMCs, obtained around atezolizumab (anti-PD-L1) treatment. The rearrangement joins TRBV6-6 to TRBJ2-2; D is perhaps TRBD1 (5 bases). CDR3 nucleotides: TGTGCCAGCAGAAACGACAGACTTCCTGGCACCGGGGAGCTGTTTTTT. Translated: CASRNDRLPGTGELFF.